What follows is one T cell receptor (beta chain) and its context. This record comes from a study of blood T cell repertoires in COVID-19. At the level of the study: Sources were T cells, B-cell-depleted T cells, or PBMCs; the material itself was cDNA or gDNA.

The germline V gene encodes CDR1 SGHVS and CDR2 FNYEAQ. V was pared by 5 bases and J by 2 bases, with 9 bases of the junction left unmatched. This CDR3 is 16 amino acids long. The protocol was immunoSEQ multiplex PCR, while the TCRdb copy is restricted to in-frame clones and leaves out a portion. The sample lists some 150,000 clones, roughly 76% occurring once. The sequence came from a human donor with acute or convalescent COVID-19. The donor label of this sample is uncertain. The J gene is TRBJ2-1, the V gene TRBV7-6; 7 bases match TRBD1. The sequenced sample consisted of peripheral blood. For the CDR3, the DNA is TGTGCCAGCAGCCTTAAACAGGGGAACCCCTACAATGAGCAGTTCTTC. Translation: CASSLKQGNPYNEQFF.